These 19 T cell receptor beta chains came from one sample sequenced in a study of shared T cell receptors in the human thymus (dated by TCRdb to about 2021). The library was made by the immunoSEQ multiplex PCR assay. Held by TCRdb, this immuneACCESS table contains in-frame sequences only and omits some clones. Under half of the omission traces to an unresolved V gene where checked; the cause of the rest is unknown. For this sample there are about 400,000 clones; around 93% appear just once. The ten largest account for about 0.02% of the sample. The source material was thymocytes. All receptors come from a human donor.

The chain recombines TRBV15 with TRBJ1-1, with D tentatively TRBD1 (6 bases). In germline, CDR1 is LNHNV, CDR2 YYDKDF (reference sequence). This CDR3 has 16 amino acids. Trimming shortened V by 3 bases and J by 5 bases, and 19 bases separated the two germline ends. The CDR3 spells CATSSPSEGGMTEAFF. CDR3 coding DNA: TGTGCCACCAGCAGTCCCTCGGAAGGGGGAATGACTGAAGCTTTCTTT.

The gene calls are TRBV13 and TRBJ2-2, with 8 bases identical to TRBD2. Trimming cost V 2 bases and J 0 bases; bases outside gene matches: 8. CDR1 and CDR2 (germline): PRHDT, FYEKMQ (reference sequence). The CDR3 is 18 residues long. The CDR3 coding sequence is TGTGCCAGCAGCTTATTCGCTAGCGGGCTGGCGAACACCGGGGAGCTGTTTTTT. Its protein is CASSLFASGLANTGELFF. Full variable domain (rest looked up from reference TRBV13 and TRBJ2-2): AAGVIQSPRHLIKEKRETATLKCYPIPRHDTVYWYQQGPGQDPQFLISFYEKMQSDKGSIPDRFSAQQFSDYHSELNMSSLELGDSALYFCASSLFASGLANTGELFFGEGSRLTVL.

The chain is built from TRBV4-3 and TRBJ1-1; D is ambiguous. The CDR3 covers 13 residues. Per the germline V gene, CDR1 is LGHNA and CDR2 is YSLEER. The germline V and J ends were trimmed by 1 base and 0 bases, with 3 bases remaining between them. The CDR3 is CASSQGVNTEAFF. CDR3 coding DNA: TGCGCCAGCAGCCAAGGAGTGAACACTGAAGCTTTCTTT.

The chain has TRBV20-1 and TRBJ2-7; D is unresolved. V lost 3 bases and J 3 bases, leaving 6 bases between the germline ends. The CDR3 contains 11 residues. CDR1 and CDR2 from the germline V gene are DFQATT and SNEGSKA (reference sequence). CDR3 nucleotides: TGCAGTGCTAGTTCGGGCTACGAGCAGTACTTC. Amino acid sequence: CSASSGYEQYF.

The chain uses TRBV30 and TRBJ1-3; D may be TRBD1 (5 bases). The CDR3 loop spans 17 amino acids. Trimming stripped 4 bases from V and 2 bases from J, with 21 bases between. In germline, CDR1 is GTSNPN, CDR2 SVGIG (reference sequence). The DNA of the CDR3 is TGTGCCTGGACCTTGGGGACTGACTACGAAACTGGAAACACCATATATTTT. Translated: CAWTLGTDYETGNTIYF.

The rearrangement links TRBV5-6 to TRBJ2-1; maybe TRBD1 (5 bases). CDR1 and CDR2 from the germline V gene are SGHDT and YYEEEE. V was cut by 2 bases and J by 10 bases, with 13 bases left in between. This CDR3 comprises 13 residues. The CDR3 region is CASSFTLQGEQFF. The CDR3 DNA is TGTGCCAGCAGCTTCACACTTCAGGGCGAGCAGTTCTTC.

In this sample, this clone turned up a few times. The chain has TRBV19 and TRBJ1-5; D is unresolved. The CDR3 totals 14 residues. V was pared by 1 base and J by 6 bases, with 10 bases between. Germline values: CDR1 LNHDA, CDR2 SQIVND (reference sequence). CDR3 coding DNA: TGTGCCAGTAGTATAGGAGGATACGCTCAGCCCCAGCATTTT. This codes for CASSIGGYAQPQHF.

This chain uses TRBV6-5 with TRBJ2-2; D possibly corresponds to TRBD1 (5 bases). Germline assignment: CDR1 MNHEY and CDR2 SVGAGI. V was pared by 2 bases and J by 1 base, with 8 bases between. The CDR3 runs 15 residues. CDR3 residues: CASSYRQGNTGELFF. For the CDR3, the DNA is TGTGCCAGCAGTTACCGGCAGGGGAACACCGGGGAGCTGTTTTTT.

This chain links TRBV6-4 with TRBJ1-2; possibly TRBD1 for D (6 bases). Germline V lookup: CDR1 MRHNA, CDR2 SNTAGT. CDR3 length: 12 residues. Trimming left V 8 bases short and J 8 bases short, with 15 bases between. CDR3 loop: CASSPGGRGYTF. Written as DNA, the CDR3 is TGTGCCAGCTCACCTGGGGGGCGCGGCTACACCTTC.

V gene TRBV27 combines with J gene TRBJ1-2; tentative D call: TRBD1 (6 bases). The V gene lost 2 bases and the J gene lost 4 bases, with 17 bases spanning the gap. The CDR3 runs 16 residues. The germline CDR1 and CDR2 sequences are MNHEY and SMNVEV (reference sequence). The DNA for the CDR3 is TGTGCCAGCAGTTTAGTCACACAGGGTAGGAGCTATGGCTACACCTTC. This codes for CASSLVTQGRSYGYTF.

This clone is a singleton in its sample. This rearrangement joins TRBV19 to TRBJ2-3, with no clear D. The CDR3 is made up of 15 amino acids. Germline V gene data show CDR1 as LNHDA and CDR2 as SQIVND (reference sequence). Trimming stripped 5 bases from V and 0 bases from J, with 12 bases between. CDR3: CASSPDTASTDTQYF. The CDR3 nucleotides read TGTGCCAGTAGTCCCGACACGGCAAGCACAGATACGCAGTATTTT.

The chain carries TRBV5-1 and TRBJ2-3; no firm D call. With 0 bases removed from V and 2 bases from J, the gap between germline ends came to 7 bases. CDR1 and CDR2 from the germline V gene are SGHRS and YFSETQ. This CDR3 has 14 amino acids. The CDR3 reads CASSLAGFTDTQYF. The CDR3 DNA reads TGCGCCAGCAGCTTGGCGGGCTTCACAGATACGCAGTATTTT.

The rearrangement links TRBV19 to TRBJ2-1, with 8 bases that match TRBD1. The CDR3 loop spans 14 amino acids. Per germline, CDR1 LNHDA and CDR2 SQIVND (reference sequence). Trimming removed 4 bases from V and 3 bases from J; junction bases left unmatched: 2. The CDR3 sequence is CASSRGQGYNEQFF. The DNA for the CDR3 is TGTGCCAGTAGTAGAGGACAGGGCTACAATGAGCAGTTCTTC. The full variable domain, its missing parts supplied by reference TRBV19 and TRBJ2-1, is DGGITQSPKYLFRKEGQNVTLSCEQNLNHDAMYWYRQDPGQGLRLIYYSQIVNDFQKGDIAEGYSVSREKKESFPLTVTSAQKNPTAFYLCASSRGQGYNEQFFGPGTRLTVL.

V is TRBV27 and J is TRBJ2-2, with D unclear. The V and J ends lost 3 bases and 6 bases respectively, with 11 bases between them. Germline V gene sequence: CDR1 MNHEY, CDR2 SMNVEV (reference sequence). This CDR3 spans 14 amino acids. CDR3 sequence (DNA): TGTGCCAGCAGTTTGTGGCCGGCAGCCGGGGAGCTGTTTTTT. Its translation is CASSLWPAAGELFF.

The J gene is TRBJ2-5, the V gene TRBV7-3, with TRBD2 identical over 9 bases. The CDR3 extends over 18 amino acids. Per germline, CDR1 SGHTA and CDR2 FQGTGA. V gave up 2 bases and J gave up 3 bases; unmatched junction bases: 13. CDR3 DNA sequence: TGTGCCAGCAGCTTAGGGGCCCAAGGCGGGAGGGCCGAAGAGACCCAGTACTTC. It translates to CASSLGAQGGRAEETQYF.

The chain links TRBV7-9 to TRBJ2-2, with D possibly being TRBD1 or TRBD2 (5 bases each). Trimming took off 6 bases at V and 4 bases at J, with 18 bases between the two ends. CDR1 is SEHNR, CDR2 FQNEAQ, per germline (reference sequence). This CDR3 spans 16 amino acids. In nucleotides, the CDR3 is TGTGCCAGCAGACAACTAGGGGCGGACCCCACCGGGGAGCTGTTTTTT. Amino acids: CASRQLGADPTGELFF.

The V gene is TRBV7-9, the J gene TRBJ1-3; 7 bases match TRBD1. Germline CDR1 reads SEHNR; CDR2 reads FQNEAQ (reference sequence). This CDR3 is 15 amino acids long. With V trimmed by 5 bases and J by 0 bases, 4 bases remained unmatched. CDR3 loop: CASSQPGGSGNTIYF. Here the CDR3 DNA reads TGTGCCAGCAGCCAACCAGGGGGCTCTGGAAACACCATATATTTT.

This rearrangement joins TRBV7-3 to TRBJ2-2, with TRBD1 matching 9 bases. The CDR3 length is 17 residues. Germline V gives CDR1 SGHTA, CDR2 FQGTGA. The J segment lost 6 bases and the V segment lost 5 bases, leaving 13 bases of the junction unmatched. The CDR3 nucleotides read TGTGCCAGCAGCCCAAATGGGGACAGGGACGGGTCCGGGGAGCTGTTTTTT. Encoded protein: CASSPNGDRDGSGELFF.

As for this clone: In the same sample, other DNA sequences code for this CDR3. This chain joins TRBV5-1 and TRBJ2-7, with D possibly being TRBD2 (6 bases). The CDR3 covers 11 residues. Germline CDR1 SGHRS, CDR2 YFSETQ. Trimming took 2 bases from V and 7 from J, leaving 7 bases between them. DNA of the CDR3: TGCGCCAGCAGCTTACGGGGGGAGCAGTACTTC. Its protein product is CASSLRGEQYF.